Given below is one TCR beta chain in context. This sample was taken from a study of cytomegalovirus exposure and HLA in healthy donors. It was with 60 Vbeta and 13 Jbeta primers that the PCR ran. Clones were read by immunoSEQ multiplex PCR, and TCRdb kept only the in-frame ones, dropping some. The sample consists of some 130,000 clones, around 80% of them appearing once. The length of the CDR3 is 15 residues. Germline values: CDR1 LNHDA, CDR2 SQIVND (reference sequence). V lost 4 bases and J 0 bases, leaving 7 bases between the germline ends. The chain joins TRBV19 to TRBJ2-6; D gene uncertain. The sample consisted of PBMCs. This clonotype originated in a man between 40 and 49 years old in good health and CMV-seropositive. This CDR3 is CASSSHSSGANVLTF. CDR3 sequence (DNA): TGTGCCAGTAGTAGTCACAGCTCTGGGGCCAACGTCCTGACTTTC.